This T cell receptor (beta chain) was identified in a study of T cells after yellow fever vaccination. This clonotype was recorded many times. TCRdb reprocessed the 5' RACE reads via MiXCR and lists one record per CDR3 protein. The profile shows a few hundred thousand distinct CDR3 sequences, 4.1% of them singletons. The junction had 6 bases not matched to a gene; V was cut back by 1 base and J by 4 bases. There are 15 residues in the CDR3. Looked up from germline, CDR1 is SGHAT and CDR2 is FQNNGV. This TCR was sampled from a man between 18 and 29 years old who received the YFV17D yellow fever vaccine. V gene TRBV11-2 combines with J gene TRBJ1-2; 7 nucleotides line up with TRBD1. Sequencing used PBMCs, obtained 5 days after the yellow fever booster vaccination. DNA of the CDR3: TGTGCCAGCAGCTTAGGGGCAGGGGGTCCCTATGGCTACACCTTC. It yields the protein CASSLGAGGPYGYTF.